Given below is one T cell receptor (beta chain) in context. The CDR3 sequence is 16 residues long. TCRdb derives one entry per CDR3 protein from the 5' RACE reads, leaving out DNA. The sample includes 550,000 to 600,000 distinct CDR3 sequences. This entry belongs to a study of T cells expressing NK-cell markers. Background on the study: Obtained from sorted CD3+CD56+NKG2C+, CD3+CD56+NKG2C- and CD3+CD56-NKG2C+ T cells were the TCR beta repertoires.

The clonotype was recovered from a man between 18 and 35 years old in good health. Sequencing was carried out using blood T cells: a sorted CD56 or NKG2C T cell subset, CD4+ or CD8+ T cells, or bulk PBMC T cells (not recorded which). The J gene is TRBJ2-3, the V gene TRBV21-1; TCRdb's D gene call, TRBD1, goes unchecked for lack of DNA. TRBV21-1 is described as a pseudogene. The CDR3 sequence: CASSKALRGPADTQYF.